These 27 T cell receptor beta chains share one sample of origin, sequenced in a study of cytotoxic CD8 clonotypes in ibrutinib-treated CLL. Sequencing was performed with immunoSEQ multiplex PCR; in TCRdb, only in-frame clones are kept and a portion is missing. The repertoire holds more than 300,000 clones, with 80% as singletons. The sample was PBMCs, taken before ibrutinib treatment. All receptors derive from a human donor with chronic lymphocytic leukemia.

V usage is TRBV9 and J usage is TRBJ2-7, with 11 bases that match TRBD2. The germline V gene has CDR1 SGDLS and CDR2 YYNGEE. This CDR3 has 16 amino acids. After removal of 2 bases from V and 6 bases from J, the junction contained 10 bases not matched to a gene. The CDR3 spells CASSVGGLADPSEQYF. For the CDR3, the DNA is TGTGCCAGCAGCGTCGGGGGACTAGCGGACCCCTCCGAGCAGTACTTC.

V usage is TRBV18 and J usage is TRBJ2-5, with D possibly being TRBD1 (5 bases). CDR1 is KGHSH and CDR2 is LQKENI in the germline V gene. This CDR3 spans 15 amino acids. Between the trimmed V and J ends, which lost 3 bases and 3 bases, there was a span of 14 bases. The chain's CDR3 is CASSPFLGHEETQYF. CDR3 DNA sequence: TGTGCCAGCTCACCCTTCCTGGGGCACGAAGAGACCCAGTACTTC.

This clone was observed a few times. The rearrangement uses TRBV2 and TRBJ1-5; D is unclear. This CDR3 comprises 12 residues. Per germline, CDR1 SNHLY and CDR2 FYNNEI. V lost 5 bases and J lost 7, with 9 bases in between. CDR3 loop: CASSRLTQPQHF. DNA of the CDR3: TGTGCCAGCAGTCGTCTGACCCAGCCCCAGCATTTT.

This clone has only a few counts. V is TRBV30 and J is TRBJ1-1; D is uncertain. The V gene lost 4 bases and the J gene lost 4 bases, with 13 bases spanning the gap. There are 13 residues in the CDR3. CDR1 and CDR2 (germline): GTSNPN, SVGIG (reference sequence). As DNA, the CDR3 is TGTGCCTGGAAAAAGGGCTTAGTCACTGAAGCTTTCTTT. Translation: CAWKKGLVTEAFF.

This sequence joins TRBV5-4 and TRBJ2-1, with TRBD2 matching over 8 bases. Germline CDR1 SGHNT, CDR2 YYREEE (reference sequence). The V segment lost 0 bases and the J segment 0 bases; nucleotides outside the gene matches: 14. The CDR3 contains 20 residues. CDR3 protein: CASSLGLGAPSGLSYNEQFF. Here the CDR3 DNA reads TGTGCCAGCAGCTTGGGGTTGGGCGCGCCTAGCGGGCTCTCCTACAATGAGCAGTTCTTC.

The chain employs TRBV29-1 and TRBJ2-1, with no clear D. Germline V CDR1 and CDR2: SQVTM, ANQGSEA. The CDR3 runs to 16 residues. V was cut by 1 base and J by 0 bases, with 13 bases left in between. The DNA of the CDR3 is TGCAGCGTTGAAGGGGTCCCAGCGAGCTCCTACAATGAGCAGTTCTTC. Translation gives CSVEGVPASSYNEQFF.

The chain recombines TRBV7-9 with TRBJ1-2; perhaps TRBD1 as D (5 bases). Germline V gives CDR1 SEHNR, CDR2 FQNEAQ (reference sequence). This CDR3 has 12 residues. Deletions cut 2 bases from V and 8 bases from J, with 9 bases between. CDR3 residues: CASSLLGEGYTF. The CDR3 bases are TGTGCCAGCAGCTTATTGGGGGAAGGCTACACCTTC.

This clone was seen a single time. The V gene is TRBV19, the J gene TRBJ1-5, with D possibly matching TRBD1 (5 bases). The germline V gene has CDR1 LNHDA and CDR2 SQIVND (reference sequence). V was cut by 3 bases and J by 6 bases, with 15 bases left in between. The CDR3 consists of 15 residues. CDR3 in DNA: TGTGCCAGTAGTATTTCAGGGATGGGCGTTCAGCCCCAGCATTTT. Its protein is CASSISGMGVQPQHF.

CDR3 sequence: CASSLQGAVTEAFF. The CDR3 nucleotides read TGTGCCAGCAGTCTTCAGGGGGCGGTCACTGAAGCTTTCTTT. The V call is TRBV27, the J call TRBJ1-1; 8 positions match TRBD1. The V gene's germline CDR1 is MNHEY and CDR2 SMNVEV (reference sequence). J gave up 4 bases and V 5 bases, and 6 bases lay outside the gene matches. The CDR3 is 14 residues long.

CDR3 nucleotide sequence: TGTGCCAGCAACCCCCCCGGGACTAGCGGGAGTGGGTTTTTGGCCTACGAGCAGTACTTC. Its translation: CASNPPGTSGSGFLAYEQYF. The V and J genes are TRBV2 and TRBJ2-7, with 14 nucleotides matching TRBD2. Trimming removed 7 bases from V and 2 bases from J; junction bases left unmatched: 19. The CDR3 covers 20 residues. CDR1 and CDR2 from the germline V gene are SNHLY and FYNNEI.

The gene calls are TRBV7-2 and TRBJ2-7; 7 nucleotides align to TRBD1. V lost 4 bases and J lost 0; bases outside the gene matches: 3. Germline loops: CDR1 SGHTA, CDR2 FQGNSA. There are 14 residues in the CDR3. DNA of the CDR3: TGTGCCAGCAGCTCGACAGGGTACTCCTACGAGCAGTACTTC. Its protein is CASSSTGYSYEQYF.

The chain couples TRBV2 to TRBJ2-2, with unresolved D. The CDR3 sequence is 14 residues long. Germline V gene lookup returns CDR1 SNHLY and CDR2 FYNNEI. The V end lost 2 bases, the J end lost 1 base, and 5 bases lay between the germline ends. The DNA for the CDR3 is TGTGCCAGCAGTGAATTTAAGAACACCGGGGAGCTGTTTTTT. This translates into CASSEFKNTGELFF.

The rearrangement uses TRBV11-2 and TRBJ2-1; TRBD2 agrees at 10 bases. Germline CDR1 reads SGHAT; CDR2 reads FQNNGV. The length of the CDR3 is 17 residues. V lost 5 bases and J lost 3; bases outside the gene matches: 10. The CDR3 spells CASSPRLAGGIYNEQFF. Here the CDR3 DNA reads TGTGCCAGCAGCCCTCGTTTAGCGGGGGGAATCTACAATGAGCAGTTCTTC. Full variable domain (outside the CDR3, taken from reference TRBV11-2 and TRBJ2-1): EAGVAQSPRYKIIEKRQSVAFWCNPISGHATLYWYQQILGQGPKLLIQFQNNGVVDDSQLPKDRFSAERLKGVDSTLKIQPAKLEDSAVYLCASSPRLAGGIYNEQFFGPGTRLTVL.

This clone was detected a few times. This chain joins TRBV4-3 and TRBJ2-7, with 7 positions matching TRBD1. V shed 2 bases, J shed 6 bases, and the junction held 1 base outside the gene matches. The length of the CDR3 is 12 residues. Germline V gene data show CDR1 as LGHNA and CDR2 as YSLEER. The CDR3 DNA reads as TGCGCCAGCAGCCAAACAGGGGTCGAGCAGTACTTC. Its protein product is CASSQTGVEQYF.

This chain connects TRBV27 to TRBJ2-7; 10 bases match TRBD2. This CDR3 contains 17 residues. Per germline, CDR1 MNHEY and CDR2 SMNVEV (reference sequence). V lost 5 bases to trimming and J lost 7 bases; unmatched junction nucleotides: 17. CDR3 residues: CASSHSPLLAGVIEQYF. As DNA, the CDR3 is TGTGCCAGCAGTCACTCCCCCCTTCTAGCGGGAGTGATTGAGCAGTACTTC.

The genes are TRBV9 and TRBJ1-1, with D possibly TRBD1 on 5 matching bases. Germline V lookup: CDR1 SGDLS, CDR2 YYNGEE. The CDR3 length is 17 residues. Trimming left V 0 bases short and J 0 bases short, with 15 bases between. Here the CDR3 DNA reads TGTGCCAGCAGCGTAGTGGGCAGGGCGGAGATGAACACTGAAGCTTTCTTT. Protein sequence: CASSVVGRAEMNTEAFF.

This clone was observed a handful of times. The rearrangement links TRBV14 to TRBJ2-7; TRBD1 agrees at 9 bases. The CDR3 has 14 residues. Trimming at V came to 6 bases and at J to 6 bases, leaving 9 bases not matched to a gene. Germline CDR1 reads SGHDN; CDR2 reads FVKESK. In DNA, the CDR3 is TGTGCCAGCAGTCGGACAGGGGTTTATGGCGAGCAGTACTTC. Translated: CASSRTGVYGEQYF.

This clone occurred a few times. The V and J genes are TRBV30 and TRBJ2-2; 13 bases line up with TRBD2. V dropped 5 bases and J dropped 6; count of bases not matched to a gene: 3. The CDR3 runs 14 residues. Germline CDR1 reads GTSNPN; CDR2 reads SVGIG (reference sequence). The CDR3 region has the DNA TGTGCCTGGCGACTAGCGGGAGGTTCCGGGGAGCTGTTTTTT. It translates to CAWRLAGGSGELFF.

This chain links TRBV27 with TRBJ2-1, with TRBD2 matching 7 bases. Germline V lookup: CDR1 MNHEY, CDR2 SMNVEV (reference sequence). With V trimmed by 1 base and J by 7 bases, 4 bases remained unmatched. The CDR3 runs to 14 residues. Here the CDR3 reads CASSLWRESNEQFF. The CDR3 DNA reads TGTGCCAGCAGTTTATGGCGGGAGAGTAATGAGCAGTTCTTC.

The CDR3 reads CASSQVNSLSGNTIYF. CDR3 DNA: TGTGCCAGCAGCCAAGTGAACAGTCTCTCTGGAAACACCATATATTTT. V is TRBV4-2 and J is TRBJ1-3; the D is unclear. Trimming pared 1 base from V and 0 bases from J, leaving 10 bases between. Germline assignment: CDR1 LGHNA and CDR2 YNFKEQ. This CDR3 is 16 amino acids long.

The V and J genes are TRBV19 and TRBJ2-3, with a weak D call TRBD1 (7 bases). Trimming shortened V by 7 bases and J by 4 bases, and 15 bases separated the two germline ends. CDR1 LNHDA and CDR2 SQIVND come from the germline V gene (reference sequence). This CDR3 spans 14 amino acids. The CDR3 protein is CASTGGGGADTQYF. CDR3 bases: TGTGCCAGTACAGGGGGTGGAGGGGCAGATACGCAGTATTTT.

The chain links TRBV10-3 to TRBJ2-7; weak D call: TRBD2 (6 bases). V gave up 6 bases and J gave up 0 bases, with 12 bases separating them. The CDR3 length is 14 residues. The germline CDR1 and CDR2 sequences are ENHRY and SYGVKD. CDR3 in DNA: TGTGCCATCAGGGAGGGCTCAGGCTCCTACGAGCAGTACTTC. This encodes CAIREGSGSYEQYF.

The chain employs TRBV9 and TRBJ2-7; D is ambiguous. Germline V CDR1 and CDR2: SGDLS, YYNGEE. The CDR3 loop spans 15 amino acids. The ends were cut back, 0 bases at V and 1 base at J, with 11 bases in the middle. This CDR3 reads CASSVGLGTSYEQYF. The CDR3 DNA sequence: TGTGCCAGCAGCGTAGGGCTAGGTACGTCCTACGAGCAGTACTTC.

The rearrangement uses TRBV2 and TRBJ2-1, with a weak D call TRBD1 (6 bases). The V gene lost 4 bases and the J gene lost 2 bases, with 9 bases spanning the gap. The CDR3 covers 14 residues. The germline V gene encodes CDR1 SNHLY and CDR2 FYNNEI. The CDR3 loop is CASSGRTAYNEQFF. The DNA for the CDR3 is TGTGCCAGCAGTGGGAGGACAGCCTACAATGAGCAGTTCTTC.

The chain is built from TRBV5-1 and TRBJ1-1; no definite D call. The CDR3 contains 15 residues. The germline CDR1 and CDR2 sequences are SGHRS and YFSETQ. The germline V and J ends were trimmed by 0 bases and 1 base, with 10 bases remaining between them. The CDR3 loop reads CASSLVKSGNTEAFF. The CDR3 nucleotides are TGCGCCAGCAGCTTGGTCAAGTCAGGGAACACTGAAGCTTTCTTT.

V is TRBV9 and J is TRBJ2-1, with 9 bases identical to TRBD2. Germline assignment: CDR1 SGDLS and CDR2 YYNGEE. After removal of 4 bases from V and 1 base from J, the junction contained 6 bases not matched to a gene. The CDR3 is made up of 16 amino acids. The CDR3 here is CASSPLAGVSYNEQFF. The CDR3 nucleotides read TGTGCCAGCAGCCCCTTAGCGGGAGTTTCCTACAATGAGCAGTTCTTC. Full variable domain (rest looked up from reference TRBV9 and TRBJ2-1): DSGVTQTPKHLITATGQRVTLRCSPRSGDLSVYWYQQSLDQGLQFLIQYYNGEERAKGNILERFSAQQFPDLHSELNLSSLELGDSALYFCASSPLAGVSYNEQFFGPGTRLTVL.

The chain links TRBV6-5 to TRBJ2-3, with 7 bases fitting TRBD2. V gave up 2 bases and J gave up 0 bases; unmatched junction bases: 5. Per the germline V gene, CDR1 is MNHEY and CDR2 is SVGAGI. The CDR3 totals 16 residues. For the CDR3, the DNA is TGTGCCAGCAGTTACGCTGCAGCGGGGAGCACAGATACGCAGTATTTT. It translates to CASSYAAAGSTDTQYF.